This is a list of T cell receptor beta chains from one sample in a study of T cell responses to AZD1222 COVID-19 vaccine. Here immunoSEQ multiplex PCR was the method, and the copy in TCRdb shows in-frame clones only, minus some. The sample lists approximately 220,000 clones; about 92% were seen once. Here the sequenced sample was peripheral blood, taken on day 0 of MenACWY control vaccination. The receptors shown here come from an adult in good health. CDR3s include the opening cysteine and the closing phenylalanine or tryptophan. A D gene is named only where the DNA matches it firmly.

>TRBV5-1|TRBJ2-5|-
CASSLGGRGAETQYF
>TRBV19|TRBJ2-3|-
CASSIVLGGLEYF
>TRBV10-2|TRBJ2-2|-
CAVRDHNTGELFF
>TRBV5-1|TRBJ1-2|-
CASSLDSYGYTF
>TRBV18|TRBJ1-5|TRBD1
CASSADRARPQHF
>TRBV19|TRBJ1-4|-
CASSMSVTNEKLFF
>TRBV7-9|TRBJ1-1|-
CASSSGLQMNTEAFF
>TRBV4-1|TRBJ2-1|TRBD2
CASSPRTSGPLSSYNEQFF
>TRBV4-2|TRBJ1-5|-
CASSQEGALYQPQHF
>TRBV7-2|TRBJ1-5|-
CASSAGRGVNQPQHF
>TRBV18|TRBJ1-5|-
CASSRVEVGNQPQHF
>TRBV6-6|TRBJ1-6|-
CASSFSPSSYNSPLHF
>TRBV7-9|TRBJ1-2|-
CASSAGQSNYGYTF
>TRBV14|TRBJ1-1|-
CASSQVWQVVATEAFF
>TRBV5-1|TRBJ2-3|-
CASSPDGNTDTQYF
>TRBV10-2|TRBJ1-1|-
CASSESVNTEAFF
>TRBV6-5|TRBJ1-1|TRBD1
CATTTRGRPGTEAFF
>TRBV11-2|TRBJ2-1|TRBD2
CASSLGLAGGKSYNEQFF